The next 10 T cell receptor beta chains were all read from a single sample in a study of blood T cell repertoires in COVID-19. TCRdb keeps only in-frame clones here, not all; method: immunoSEQ multiplex PCR. This sample has over 150,000 clones, with around 83% found just once. Sequenced material: peripheral blood. Receptor source: a human donor in a cohort sampled during active COVID-19.

This sequence joins TRBV21-1 and TRBJ2-5; the D call TRBD1 from the table was never checked on the DNA. TRBV21-1 is an annotated pseudogene. This CDR3 region has 19 residues. CDR3 DNA: TGTGCCAGCAGCAAAGAATGCGGGTGGGACAGGGGGCGCGGTGAGACCCAGTACTTC. Translated: CASSKECGWDRGRGETQYF.

CDR3 residues: CATSPTGTGDYEQYF. In DNA form, the CDR3 reads TGTGCCACCAGTCCCACCGGGACAGGGGACTACGAGCAGTACTTC. This sequence joins TRBV24-1 and TRBJ2-7; 10 bases are a match to TRBD1. Germline V gene lookup returns CDR1 KGHDR and CDR2 SFDVKD. The CDR3 sequence is 15 residues long. J gave up 3 bases and V 6 bases, and 7 bases lay outside the gene matches.

This clone was observed once. The chain carries TRBV7-2 and TRBJ1-1; weak D call: TRBD1 (5 bases). From germline, CDR1 is SGHTA and CDR2 FQGNSA. The CDR3 totals 15 residues. Trimming left V 5 bases short and J 0 bases short, with 13 bases between. CDR3 region: CASSPSGGVNTEAFF. DNA for the CDR3: TGTGCCAGCAGCCCTAGTGGGGGGGTGAACACTGAAGCTTTCTTT.

The chain uses TRBV18 and TRBJ1-2, with a possible D match to TRBD1 (5 bases). This CDR3 comprises 13 residues. The germline V and J ends were trimmed by 6 bases and 7 bases, with 15 bases remaining between them. Germline loops: CDR1 KGHSH, CDR2 LQKENI. The CDR3 sequence is CASSPDSRSGYTF. The CDR3 DNA is TGTGCCAGCTCTCCCGACAGTAGAAGTGGCTACACCTTC.

This chain joins TRBV6-6 and TRBJ2-1; 8 nucleotides match TRBD2. Unmatched junction bases numbered 8, after V lost 4 bases and J lost 9 bases. Germline lookup yields CDR1 MNHNY and CDR2 SVGAGI (reference sequence). The CDR3 totals 14 residues. CDR3 coding DNA: TGTGCCAGCAGTTCGGGCGGGAGGACGGGTGAGCAGTTCTTC. Protein: CASSSGGRTGEQFF.

The V and J genes are TRBV5-5 and TRBJ1-1, with D possibly TRBD1 on 5 matching bases. Germline V gene data show CDR1 as SGHKS and CDR2 as YYEKEE (reference sequence). The germline V and J ends were trimmed by 5 bases and 2 bases, with 10 bases remaining between them. This CDR3 comprises 13 residues. CDR3 amino acids: CASSFDSNTEAFF. CDR3 sequence (DNA): TGTGCCAGCAGTTTTGACAGTAACACTGAAGCTTTCTTT.

The V gene is TRBV2, the J gene TRBJ2-2, with D tentatively TRBD2 (5 bases). The V gene lost 2 bases and the J gene lost 0 bases, with 7 bases spanning the gap. CDR1 is SNHLY, CDR2 FYNNEI, per germline. The length of the CDR3 is 15 residues. The CDR3 DNA follows: TGTGCCAGCAGTGAAAGCGGACCGAACACCGGGGAGCTGTTTTTT. It codes for CASSESGPNTGELFF.

This clone has a handful of counts. The chain uses TRBV5-1 and TRBJ1-2; D is perhaps TRBD1 (5 bases). This CDR3 comprises 11 residues. Germline CDR1 is SGHRS and CDR2 is YFSETQ. Deletions cut 8 bases from V and 4 bases from J, with 9 bases between. DNA of the CDR3: TGCGCCAGTACCGGGGGCTATGGCTACACCTTC. Its translation: CASTGGYGYTF.

The V and J genes are TRBV2 and TRBJ1-1, with D unclear. The CDR3 is 15 residues long. Germline CDR1 SNHLY, CDR2 FYNNEI. V lost 3 bases and J lost 0, with 11 bases in between. The CDR3 sequence: CASSDGGPMNTEAFF. CDR3 nucleotides: TGTGCCAGCAGTGATGGAGGGCCGATGAACACTGAAGCTTTCTTT.

This chain uses TRBV3-1 (or the pseudogene TRBV3-2) with TRBJ1-1; 8 bases fit TRBD1. Germline assignment: CDR1 LGHDT and CDR2 YNNKEL (reference sequence). J was trimmed by 2 bases and V by 2 bases; bases with no gene match: 13. This CDR3 region has 18 residues. This CDR3 reads CASSQSLTGGKKNTEAFF. The CDR3, as DNA: TGTGCCAGCAGCCAATCCTTAACAGGGGGTAAAAAAAACACTGAAGCTTTCTTT.